The 7 T cell receptor beta chains below come from one sample, sequenced in a study of PD-1 blockade in classical Hodgkin lymphoma. The repertoire was sequenced with immunoSEQ multiplex PCR; TCRdb's copy has only in-frame clones and lacks some. The sample lists about 24,000 clones; around 81% were seen once. Every patient had relapsed following autologous stem cell transplantation, and cohorts differed in brentuximab vedotin exposure. The sequences come from peripheral blood mononuclear cells (PBMCs), collected before the second cycle of nivolumab. Receptors were obtained from a human donor with classical Hodgkin lymphoma.

Comments on this clone: The sample contains more than one DNA sequence encoding this CDR3. CDR3 nucleotides: TGTGCCAGCAGTCCAGGCAGGGGGTCAAACACTGAAGCTTTCTTT. Translating it yields CASSPGRGSNTEAFF. The chain couples TRBV27 to TRBJ1-1, with 7 bases matching TRBD1. Germline lookup yields CDR1 MNHEY and CDR2 SMNVEV (reference sequence). Trimming removed 5 bases from V and 2 bases from J; junction bases left unmatched: 8. This CDR3 has 15 amino acids.

The chain joins TRBV28 to TRBJ2-7, with TRBD2 as a possible D gene (6 bases). The CDR3 runs 14 residues. V lost 3 bases and J 0 bases, leaving 9 bases between the germline ends. Germline loops: CDR1 MDHEN, CDR2 SYDVKM. The CDR3 region has the DNA TGTGCCAGCAGTTTTGCCGGGAGCTCCTACGAGCAGTACTTC. This codes for CASSFAGSSYEQYF.

The V gene is TRBV19, the J gene TRBJ2-5, with 8 bases identical to TRBD2. The germline V gene has CDR1 LNHDA and CDR2 SQIVND (reference sequence). The CDR3 covers 14 residues. Germline trimming cut 3 bases from V and 4 bases from J; bases unmatched to any gene: 4. The CDR3 loop is CASSILLAAETQYF. The CDR3 nucleotides read TGTGCCAGTAGTATTCTACTAGCGGCAGAGACCCAGTACTTC.

This CDR3 reads CASSQDSRSYEQYF. As DNA, the CDR3 is TGTGCCAGCAGCCAAGATTCACGGTCTTACGAGCAGTACTTC. J is TRBJ2-7 and V is TRBV4-2; D is unclear. The CDR3 sequence is 14 residues long. Per the germline V gene, CDR1 is LGHNA and CDR2 is YNFKEQ. V shed 0 bases and J shed 4 bases, with 10 bases lying between them.

The genes are TRBV5-6 and TRBJ1-2; possible D gene TRBD1, 5 bases. V gave up 4 bases and J gave up 4 bases, with 11 bases separating them. Per the germline V gene, CDR1 is SGHDT and CDR2 is YYEEEE. This CDR3 is 13 amino acids long. Written as DNA, the CDR3 is TGTGCCAGCAGCCCTAACAGGCCCTATGGCTACACCTTC. It codes for CASSPNRPYGYTF.

This clone appeared a single time. V and J are TRBV5-5 and TRBJ1-1, with D possibly matching TRBD1 (5 bases). Germline V gene sequence: CDR1 SGHKS, CDR2 YYEKEE (reference sequence). This CDR3 contains 17 residues. V dropped 7 bases and J dropped 0 bases, with 22 bases sitting between them. In DNA form, the CDR3 reads TGTGCCAGCGGAAGGACACTCGGACTTAAGATGAACACTGAAGCTTTCTTT. This encodes CASGRTLGLKMNTEAFF.

A few counts support this clone. The chain is built from TRBV10-2 and TRBJ2-2, with 11 nucleotides matching TRBD2. Trimming at V came to 7 bases and at J to 4 bases, leaving 5 bases not matched to a gene. CDR1 and CDR2 from the germline V gene are WSHSY and SAAADI. CDR3 length equals 15 residues. The CDR3 nucleotides read TGCGCCAGCAACGCACTAGCGGGGGCCACCGGGGAGCTGTTTTTT. As protein: CASNALAGATGELFF.